These 4 T cell receptor beta chains originate from one sample sequenced in a study of beta chain features in type 1 diabetes. Expressed TCRB transcripts were sequenced because the isolated RNA had all been reverse transcribed beforehand. Assay used: immunoSEQ multiplex PCR; TCRdb lists only in-frame clones, some missing. The sample lists about 220,000 clones; 11% were seen once. Sequencing used central memory CD4+ T cells from blood. The source of these receptors is a man aged 18 to 30 in good health.

This clone was seen repeatedly, ten times or more. This chain links TRBV7-2 with TRBJ2-3, with D perhaps assigned TRBD1 or TRBD2 (5 bases each). V was clipped by 3 bases and J by 0 bases, with 10 bases between them. The CDR3 loop spans 15 amino acids. CDR1 and CDR2 (germline): SGHTA, FQGNSA. The CDR3 region has the DNA TGTGCCAGCAGCTTCGGGGCAGGCAGCACAGATACGCAGTATTTT. Translating gives CASSFGAGSTDTQYF.

This clone was seen only once. The chain links TRBV11-2 to TRBJ2-1; D possibly corresponds to TRBD2 (6 bases). The CDR3 totals 15 residues. From germline, CDR1 is SGHAT and CDR2 FQNNGV. Trimming shortened V by 0 bases and J by 3 bases, and 9 bases separated the two germline ends. The CDR3 region is CASSLDHGSYNEQFF. CDR3 sequence (DNA): TGTGCCAGCAGCTTAGATCACGGGAGCTACAATGAGCAGTTCTTC.

The V and J genes are TRBV6-5 and TRBJ2-3; D remains unclear. V was pared by 4 bases and J by 3 bases, with 14 bases between. The CDR3 is 15 residues long. Germline-derived CDR1 and CDR2 are MNHEY and SVGAGI. This CDR3 is CASSSLRWGTDTQYF. The CDR3 bases are TGTGCCAGCAGTTCCCTCCGTTGGGGAACAGATACGCAGTATTTT.

Ten or more counts support this clone. The rearrangement joins TRBV9 to TRBJ1-4; D is unresolved. V shed 3 bases and J shed 6 bases, with 12 bases lying between them. Germline CDR1 reads SGDLS; CDR2 reads YYNGEE. The CDR3 is made up of 14 amino acids. The CDR3 loop is CASSAGVFDEKLFF. The CDR3 DNA follows: TGTGCCAGCAGCGCTGGGGTTTTTGATGAAAAACTGTTTTTT.